This T cell receptor beta chain was profiled in a study of T cell responses to AZD1222 COVID-19 vaccine. The CDR3 consists of 13 residues. The V and J ends lost 5 bases and 4 bases respectively, with 11 bases between them. Per the germline V gene, CDR1 is SGHVS and CDR2 is FNYEAQ. Sequencing used immunoSEQ multiplex PCR; TCRdb keeps in-frame clones, though not all of them. The sample contains 130,000 or so clones, 93% of which appear only once. The sample consisted of peripheral blood, taken on day 0 of AZD1222 vaccination. V is TRBV7-6 and J is TRBJ1-1; possible D gene TRBD1, 5 bases. The TCR originated in an adult in good health. The CDR3 reads CASSPMGGTEAFF. The CDR3, as DNA: TGTGCCAGCAGCCCGATGGGGGGCACTGAAGCTTTCTTT.